The rows below give T cell receptor beta chains drawn from one sample of a study of T cells in Graves' hyperthyroidism and ophthalmopathy. TCRdb fed the multiplex PCR reads into MiXCR, producing one record per CDR3 protein. In the table there are hundreds of thousands of distinct CDR3 sequences, 35% of which are singletons. The sample was blood. These TCRs come from a woman aged 40-49 years with Graves' hyperthyroidism. The CDR3 runs from the conserved cysteine through the conserved F or W. The D gene is left open where the match is weak. Clone size is shown for a subset of rows, as once, few, many or a class of expanded clone.

V gene,clone size,J gene,D gene,CDR3 protein,CDR3 DNA
TRBV4-1,-,TRBJ1-2,-,CASSQARENYGYTF,TGCGCCAGCAGCCAAGCCCGGGAAAACTATGGCTACACCTTC
TRBV7-2,-,TRBJ2-1,TRBD2,CASSFLPGTSGSGEQFF,TGTGCCAGCAGCTTCCTACCCGGGACTAGCGGGAGTGGGGAGCAGTTCTTC
TRBV20-1,-,TRBJ1-6,TRBD1,CSARNRDSNSPLHF,TGCAGTGCTAGGAACCGGGACAGTAATTCACCCCTCCACTTT
TRBV7-8,-,TRBJ1-6,-,CASQPAQSFGYSPLHF,TGTGCCAGCCAACCCGCCCAGTCCTTCGGGTATTCACCCCTCCACTTT
TRBV15,few,TRBJ2-3,TRBD1,CATSKGAKNTDTQYF,TGTGCCACCAGCAAGGGGGCGAAAAACACAGATACGCAGTATTTT
TRBV10-3,few,TRBJ1-3,TRBD1,CAIEGTGGSGNTIYF,TGTGCCATCGAGGGGACAGGGGGCTCTGGAAACACCATATATTTT
TRBV9,many,TRBJ1-5,-,CASSVDGVRDQPQHF,TGTGCCAGCAGCGTAGATGGAGTCAGGGATCAGCCCCAGCATTTT
TRBV29-1,-,TRBJ1-2,-,CSASGDFYGYTF,TGCAGCGCCTCCGGCGATTTCTATGGCTACACCTTC
TRBV6-2/TRBV6-3,-,TRBJ2-7,-,CASSTMVGDQHSYEQYF,TGTGCCAGCAGCACTATGGTAGGGGACCAGCACTCCTACGAGCAGTACTTC
TRBV29-1,-,TRBJ2-5,-,CSVEERVWETQYF,TGCAGCGTTGAAGAGAGGGTTTGGGAGACCCAGTACTTC
TRBV12-3/TRBV12-4,-,TRBJ2-7,TRBD2,CATYPGGTWSSYEQYF,TGTGCCACCTACCCGGGAGGGACGTGGAGCTCCTACGAGCAGTACTTC
TRBV6-5,few,TRBJ1-2,-,CASSYGGPGLGIANYGYTF,TGTGCCAGCAGTTACGGGGGACCGGGTTTGGGAATAGCTAACTATGGCTACACCTTC
TRBV19,few,TRBJ1-6,-,CASRSANSPLHF,TGTGCCAGTCGGTCAGCTAATTCACCCCTCCACTTT
TRBV10-3,-,TRBJ1-6,-,CAISEWAGFNSPLHF,TGTGCCATCAGTGAGTGGGCAGGGTTCAATTCACCCCTCCACTTT
TRBV9,-,TRBJ2-7,-,CATEEAFGEQYF,TGTGCCACCGAGGAGGCTTTTGGTGAGCAGTACTTC
TRBV5-1,-,TRBJ1-2,-,CASSSSPGTSNYGYTF,TGCGCCAGCAGCTCCAGCCCCGGGACATCAAACTATGGCTACACCTTC
TRBV4-3,few,TRBJ1-2,-,CASSQLNRVDGYTF,TGCGCCAGCAGCCAACTGAACAGGGTTGATGGCTACACCTTC
TRBV25-1,many,TRBJ1-5,TRBD1,CASSDDRGYNQPQHF,TGTGCCAGCAGTGATGACAGGGGATACAATCAGCCCCAGCATTTT
TRBV7-8,many,TRBJ2-7,-,CASRDSTEYEQYF,TGTGCCAGCAGAGACTCGACAGAATACGAGCAGTACTTC
TRBV15,-,TRBJ1-4,-,CATSSPQVIATNEKLFF,TGTGCCACCAGCAGCCCGCAGGTGATTGCAACTAATGAAAAACTGTTTTTT
TRBV19,many,TRBJ1-1,-,CASSVQGTWDTEAFF,TGTGCCAGTAGTGTACAGGGAACGTGGGACACTGAAGCTTTCTTT
TRBV6-5,few,TRBJ1-1,-,CASSQRAGEAFF,TGTGCCAGCAGTCAAAGGGCGGGAGAAGCTTTCTTT
TRBV11-3,few,TRBJ1-2,-,CASSHGEGSYGYTF,TGTGCCAGCAGCCACGGGGAGGGGAGCTATGGCTACACCTTC
TRBV10-3,few,TRBJ1-3,TRBD1,CAISETGTDYADTIYF,TGTGCCATCAGTGAGACAGGGACAGACTATGCGGACACCATATATTTT
TRBV2,-,TRBJ2-2,-,CASSMIRRVTGELFF,TGTGCCAGCAGTATGATTCGCAGGGTGACCGGGGAGCTGTTTTTT
TRBV7-9,many,TRBJ2-7,-,CASSPPIGSSYEQYF,TGTGCCAGCAGCCCCCCCATCGGGAGCTCCTACGAGCAGTACTTC
TRBV6-5,-,TRBJ1-1,-,CASSRGQTGGTEAFF,TGTGCCAGCAGCCGGGGACAAACCGGGGGCACTGAAGCTTTCTTT
TRBV7-8,many,TRBJ1-5,-,CASSSSGARQPQHF,TGTGCCAGCAGCTCCTCAGGGGCTCGGCAGCCCCAGCATTTT
TRBV9,-,TRBJ1-1,-,CASSPSQGRPEAFF,TGTGCCAGCTCACCATCCCAGGGAAGGCCTGAAGCTTTCTTT
TRBV19,many,TRBJ2-1,TRBD1,CASRGYDEQFF,TGTGCCAGCAGGGGGTACGATGAGCAGTTCTTC
TRBV7-9,many,TRBJ2-5,-,CASSPRLGATLGETQYF,TGTGCCAGCAGCCCGCGCCTTGGAGCAACCCTTGGAGAGACCCAGTACTTC
TRBV18,few,TRBJ2-5,-,CASSPLQGGETQYF,TGTGCCAGCTCACCACTTCAAGGGGGAGAGACCCAGTACTTC
TRBV11-3,many,TRBJ1-4,-,CASSRGHTGDEKLFF,TGTGCCAGCAGCCGGGGACATACCGGCGATGAAAAACTGTTTTTT
TRBV10-3,few,TRBJ2-7,-,CASRMDTREQYF,TGTGCCAGCAGGATGGACACTCGTGAGCAGTACTTC
TRBV4-3,many,TRBJ1-1,-,CASSLTTGRTEAFF,TGCGCCAGCAGCCTAACGACAGGCCGCACTGAAGCTTTCTTT
TRBV20-1,many,TRBJ2-5,TRBD2,CSASGGAQETQYF,TGCAGTGCTAGCGGGGGGGCCCAAGAGACCCAGTACTTC
TRBV7-6,many,TRBJ1-6,-,CASSLVGRGVKNNSPLHF,TGTGCCAGCAGCTTAGTAGGTAGAGGGGTCAAAAATAATTCACCCCTCCACTTT
TRBV19,few,TRBJ2-7,TRBD2,CASSIRAGAYDEQYF,TGTGCCAGTAGTATAAGGGCGGGAGCATACGACGAGCAGTACTTC
TRBV7-2,-,TRBJ2-1,-,CASSSDGTTGDEQFF,TGTGCCAGCAGCTCCGACGGGACAACGGGCGATGAGCAGTTCTTC
TRBV6-1,-,TRBJ1-1,-,CASSESRTQNTEAFF,TGTGCCAGCAGTGAATCAAGGACTCAGAACACTGAAGCTTTCTTT
TRBV4-3,-,TRBJ2-7,TRBD1,CASSQSRGRFYEQYF,TGCGCCAGCAGCCAAAGCAGGGGGCGCTTCTACGAGCAGTACTTC
TRBV7-9,-,TRBJ1-4,TRBD1,CASSQAQGASNEKLFF,TGTGCCAGCAGCCAAGCACAGGGGGCATCTAATGAAAAACTGTTTTTT
TRBV10-2,-,TRBJ2-7,TRBD2,CASSESGGLAGGTYEQYF,TGCGCCAGCAGTGAGTCTGGGGGACTAGCGGGAGGAACCTACGAGCAGTACTTC
TRBV7-2,-,TRBJ2-1,TRBD1,CASSRRDSEINEQFF,TGTGCCAGCAGCAGAAGGGACAGCGAAATCAATGAGCAGTTCTTC
TRBV6-1,-,TRBJ2-5,TRBD2,CASSRAGGKETQYF,TGTGCCAGCAGTCGGGCGGGGGGTAAAGAGACCCAGTACTTC
TRBV12-3/TRBV12-4,-,TRBJ2-5,-,CASSSPFSRGKETQYF,TGTGCCAGCAGTTCGCCTTTTAGTAGGGGTAAAGAGACCCAGTACTTC
TRBV29-1,many,TRBJ1-4,-,CSVGDRRTTNEKLFF,TGCAGCGTTGGTGACAGACGTACAACTAATGAAAAACTGTTTTTT
TRBV6-5,few,TRBJ1-5,-,CASSEARSVGQGQPQHF,TGTGCCAGCAGTGAAGCTCGATCAGTAGGGCAAGGTCAGCCCCAGCATTTT
TRBV28,-,TRBJ1-4,-,CALRSPTNEKLFF,TGTGCCCTGCGCTCCCCAACTAATGAAAAACTGTTTTTT
TRBV6-5,many,TRBJ2-5,-,CASITPGLETQYF,TGTGCCAGCATCACCCCCGGACTAGAGACCCAGTACTTC